Listed below are T cell receptor beta chains from one sample, sequenced in a study of blood T cell repertoires in COVID-19. The method was immunoSEQ multiplex PCR; TCRdb's version includes in-frame clones alone and lacks a portion of them. The data show 280,000 or so clones, with about 90% seen just once and 1.5% to 2% held by the top ten. The sequencing input was PBMCs or T cells enriched from blood (not recorded which). The receptor set was obtained from a woman aged 18-30 years with acute COVID-19. The conserved cysteine and the conserved F or W are not part of the CDR3 here. The order of the fields is J gene, clone size, V gene, CDR3 protein. Not every row has a clone size; where given, it reads once, few, many or a size class.

>TRBJ1-2|once|TRBV6-5
ASSYSSFRSDGYT
>TRBJ2-4|.|TRBV18
ASSPDVGRADIQY
>TRBJ2-1|.|TRBV19
ASSIRGGSHNEQF
>TRBJ1-1|once|TRBV6-2/TRBV6-3
ASSSRQGAEAF
>TRBJ1-1|.|TRBV29-1
SVGAAWNTEAF
>TRBJ1-5|.|TRBV28
ASKYRSLQPQH
>TRBJ2-1|once|TRBV4-3
ASSRGTGLYNEQF
>TRBJ2-3|.|TRBV7-9
ASSPGRLTQY
>TRBJ2-7|.|TRBV4-1
ASSPPLAGGPAEQY
>TRBJ2-7|.|TRBV28
ASSQRTGVVY
>TRBJ2-3|.|TRBV5-1
ASSSGTGGTDTQY
>TRBJ2-2|.|TRBV19
ASSISGGVINTGELF
>TRBJ2-7|.|TRBV5-8
ASSSSYEQY
>TRBJ2-7|.|TRBV4-3
ASSQDRVAGPTFEQY
>TRBJ1-2|.|TRBV18
ASSPRAGAENYGYT
>TRBJ1-4|.|TRBV4-1
ASSPARGTGSEKLF
>TRBJ1-4|.|TRBV18
ASSPQGPQGAGEKLF
>TRBJ2-2|.|TRBV3-1/TRBV3-2
ASSRLGAVNTGELF